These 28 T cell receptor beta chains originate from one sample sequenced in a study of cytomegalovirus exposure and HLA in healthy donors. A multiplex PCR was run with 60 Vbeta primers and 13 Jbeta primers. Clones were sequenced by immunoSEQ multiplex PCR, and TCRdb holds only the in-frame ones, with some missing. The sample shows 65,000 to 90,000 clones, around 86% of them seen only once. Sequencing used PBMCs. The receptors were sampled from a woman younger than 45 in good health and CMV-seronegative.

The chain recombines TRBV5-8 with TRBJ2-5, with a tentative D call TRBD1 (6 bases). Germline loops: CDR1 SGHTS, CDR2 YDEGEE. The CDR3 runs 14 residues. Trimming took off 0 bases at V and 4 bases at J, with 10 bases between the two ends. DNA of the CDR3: TGTGCCAGCAGCTTGGTGGGGGCAAGAGAGACCCAGTACTTC. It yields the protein CASSLVGARETQYF.

The CDR3 protein is CASSLSVITDRGPNIQYF. As DNA, the CDR3 is TGTGCCAGCAGTTTATCGGTGATCACGGACAGGGGCCCAAACATTCAGTACTTC. V usage is TRBV28 and J usage is TRBJ2-4, with 9 bases matching TRBD1. The CDR3 has 18 residues. Losses at the gene ends were 1 base for V and 6 bases for J; bases not matched to a gene: 13. Germline CDR1 reads MDHEN; CDR2 reads SYDVKM.

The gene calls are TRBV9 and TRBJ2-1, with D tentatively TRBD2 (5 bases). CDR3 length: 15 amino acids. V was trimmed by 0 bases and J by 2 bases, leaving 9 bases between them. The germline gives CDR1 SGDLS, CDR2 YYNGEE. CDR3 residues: CASSVDGETYNEQFF. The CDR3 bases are TGTGCCAGCAGCGTAGATGGGGAGACCTACAATGAGCAGTTCTTC. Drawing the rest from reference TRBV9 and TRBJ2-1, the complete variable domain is DSGVTQTPKHLITATGQRVTLRCSPRSGDLSVYWYQQSLDQGLQFLIQYYNGEERAKGNILERFSAQQFPDLHSELNLSSLELGDSALYFCASSVDGETYNEQFFGPGTRLTVL.

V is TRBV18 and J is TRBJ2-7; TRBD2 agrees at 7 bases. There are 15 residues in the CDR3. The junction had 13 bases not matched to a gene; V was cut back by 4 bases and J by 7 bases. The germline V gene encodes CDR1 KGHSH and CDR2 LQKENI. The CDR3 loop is CASSQDPAGAREQYF. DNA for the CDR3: TGTGCCAGCTCACAGGACCCCGCGGGAGCGCGGGAGCAGTACTTC.

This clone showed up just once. CDR3 DNA: TGTGCCAGCAGGACCAAGGGGTGGGGCTACACCTTC. Amino acids: CASRTKGWGYTF. This chain joins TRBV6-5 and TRBJ1-2, with D possibly TRBD1 on 5 matching bases. The germline V gene encodes CDR1 MNHEY and CDR2 SVGAGI. The CDR3 covers 12 residues. The V gene lost 6 bases and the J gene lost 8 bases, with 13 bases spanning the gap.

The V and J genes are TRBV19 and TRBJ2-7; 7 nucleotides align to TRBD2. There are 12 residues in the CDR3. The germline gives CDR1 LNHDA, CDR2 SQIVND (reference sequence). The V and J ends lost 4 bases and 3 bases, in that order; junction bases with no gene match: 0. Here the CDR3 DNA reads TGTGCCAGTAGTACTAGCGGCTACGAGCAGTACTTC. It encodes CASSTSGYEQYF.

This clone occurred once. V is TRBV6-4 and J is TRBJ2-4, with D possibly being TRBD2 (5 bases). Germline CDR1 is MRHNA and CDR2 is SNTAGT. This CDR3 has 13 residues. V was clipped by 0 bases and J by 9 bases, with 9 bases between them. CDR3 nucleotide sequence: TGTGCCAGCAGTGACTCTGGCGAGGGCATTCAGTACTTC. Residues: CASSDSGEGIQYF.

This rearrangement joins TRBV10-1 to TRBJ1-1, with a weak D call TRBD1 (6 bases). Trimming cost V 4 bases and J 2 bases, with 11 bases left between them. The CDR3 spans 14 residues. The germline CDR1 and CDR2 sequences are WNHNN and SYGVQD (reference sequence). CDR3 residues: CASSGGTYNTEAFF. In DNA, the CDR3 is TGCGCCAGCAGTGGAGGGACATATAACACTGAAGCTTTCTTT.

This chain's CDR3 is CAWSAPGTRDEQYF. The CDR3 nucleotides read TGTGCCTGGAGTGCCCCCGGGACTAGGGACGAGCAGTACTTC. V usage is TRBV30 and J usage is TRBJ2-7; TRBD2 agrees at 8 bases. CDR3 length: 14 residues. CDR1 is GTSNPN, CDR2 SVGIG, per germline (reference sequence). With V trimmed by 1 base and J by 5 bases, 7 bases remained unmatched.

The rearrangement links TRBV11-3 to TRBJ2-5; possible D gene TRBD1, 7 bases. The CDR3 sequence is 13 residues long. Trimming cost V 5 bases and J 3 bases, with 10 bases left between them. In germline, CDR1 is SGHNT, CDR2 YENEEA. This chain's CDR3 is CASSRGTEETQYF. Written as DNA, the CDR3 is TGTGCCAGCAGCCGCGGGACAGAAGAGACCCAGTACTTC.

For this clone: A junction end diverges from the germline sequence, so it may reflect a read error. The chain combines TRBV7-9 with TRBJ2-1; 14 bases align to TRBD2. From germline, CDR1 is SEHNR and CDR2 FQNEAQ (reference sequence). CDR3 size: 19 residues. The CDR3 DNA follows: TGTTCCAGCGCTTTGGTCGGGGTCCGGACTAGCGGGAGGAGGAATGAGCAGTTCTTC. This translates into CSSALVGVRTSGRRNEQFF.

CDR3 amino acids: CASSPDGTSGYEQYF. DNA for the CDR3: TGTGCCAGCAGTCCTGACGGGACTAGCGGCTACGAGCAGTACTTC. The rearrangement joins TRBV6-6 to TRBJ2-7, with 11 bases aligning to TRBD2. V shed 5 bases, J shed 3 bases, and the junction held 6 bases outside the gene matches. CDR3 length: 15 amino acids. Germline V gene lookup returns CDR1 MNHNY and CDR2 SVGAGI (reference sequence).

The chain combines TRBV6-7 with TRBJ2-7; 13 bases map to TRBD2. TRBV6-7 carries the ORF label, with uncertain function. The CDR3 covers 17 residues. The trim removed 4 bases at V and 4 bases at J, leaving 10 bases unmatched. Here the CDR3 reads CASSFQRRTSGRYEQYF. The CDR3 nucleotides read TGTGCCAGCAGTTTCCAACGTCGGACTAGCGGGAGATACGAGCAGTACTTC.

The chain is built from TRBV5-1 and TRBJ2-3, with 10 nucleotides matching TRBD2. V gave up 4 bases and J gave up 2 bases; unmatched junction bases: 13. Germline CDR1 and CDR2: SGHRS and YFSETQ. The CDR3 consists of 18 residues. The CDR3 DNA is TGCGCCAGCAGCCCTGATGGACTAGCGGCCCGATCCACAGATACGCAGTATTTT. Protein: CASSPDGLAARSTDTQYF.

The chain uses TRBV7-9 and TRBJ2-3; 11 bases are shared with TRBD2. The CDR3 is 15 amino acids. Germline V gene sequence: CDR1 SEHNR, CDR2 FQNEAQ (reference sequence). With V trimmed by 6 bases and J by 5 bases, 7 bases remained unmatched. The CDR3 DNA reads TGTGCCAGCAGTTATAGCGGGAGGGCGGAAGATACGCAGTATTTT. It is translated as CASSYSGRAEDTQYF.

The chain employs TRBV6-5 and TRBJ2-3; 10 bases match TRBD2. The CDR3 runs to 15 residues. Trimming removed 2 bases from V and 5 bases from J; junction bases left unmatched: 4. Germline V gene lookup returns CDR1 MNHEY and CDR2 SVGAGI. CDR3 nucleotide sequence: TGTGCCAGCAGTTACAGGAGCGGGAGGGGAGATACGCAGTATTTT. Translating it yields CASSYRSGRGDTQYF.

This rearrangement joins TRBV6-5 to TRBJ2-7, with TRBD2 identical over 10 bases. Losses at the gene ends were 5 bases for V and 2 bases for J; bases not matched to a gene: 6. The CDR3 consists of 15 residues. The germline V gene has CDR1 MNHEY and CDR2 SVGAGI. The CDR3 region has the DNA TGTGCCAGCAGTCCGACCAGCGGGAGGGCCTACGAGCAGTACTTC. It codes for CASSPTSGRAYEQYF.

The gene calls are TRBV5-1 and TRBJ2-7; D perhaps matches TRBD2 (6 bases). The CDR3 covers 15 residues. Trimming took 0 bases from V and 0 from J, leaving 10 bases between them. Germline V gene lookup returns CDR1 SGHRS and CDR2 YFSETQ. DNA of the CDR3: TGCGCCAGCAGCTTGGTAGTAGCGGACTCCTACGAGCAGTACTTC. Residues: CASSLVVADSYEQYF.

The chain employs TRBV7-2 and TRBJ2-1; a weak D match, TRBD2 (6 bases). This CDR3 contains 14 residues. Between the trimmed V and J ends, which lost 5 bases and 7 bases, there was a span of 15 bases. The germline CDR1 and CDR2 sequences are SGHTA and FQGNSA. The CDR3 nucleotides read TGTGCCAGCAGCCATTCGTACCGGGGGAATGAGCAGTTCTTC. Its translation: CASSHSYRGNEQFF.

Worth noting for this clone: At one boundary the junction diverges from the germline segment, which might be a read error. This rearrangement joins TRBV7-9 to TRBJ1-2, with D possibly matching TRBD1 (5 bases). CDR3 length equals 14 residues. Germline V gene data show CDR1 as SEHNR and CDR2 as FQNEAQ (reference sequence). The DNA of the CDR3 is TGTTCCAGCAGCGCATTCGAAACGGGACTAGGCTACACCTTC. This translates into CSSSAFETGLGYTF.

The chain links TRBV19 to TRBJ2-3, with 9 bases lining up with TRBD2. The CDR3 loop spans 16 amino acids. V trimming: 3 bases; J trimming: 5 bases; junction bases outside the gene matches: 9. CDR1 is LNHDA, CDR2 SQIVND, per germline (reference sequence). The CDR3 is CASSIAAGGIGDTQYF. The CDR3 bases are TGTGCCAGTAGTATCGCTGCGGGAGGGATTGGAGATACGCAGTATTTT.

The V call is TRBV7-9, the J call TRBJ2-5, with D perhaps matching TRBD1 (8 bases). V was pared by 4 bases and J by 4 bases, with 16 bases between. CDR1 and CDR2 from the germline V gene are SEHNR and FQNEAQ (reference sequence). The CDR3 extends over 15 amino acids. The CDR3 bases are TGTGCCAGCAGCTCCATACAGGGGGGGACAGAGACCCAGTACTTC. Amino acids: CASSSIQGGTETQYF. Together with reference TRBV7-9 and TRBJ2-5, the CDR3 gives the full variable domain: DTGVSQNPRHKITKRGQNVTFRCDPISEHNRLYWYRQTLGQGPEFLTYFQNEAQLEKSRLLSDRFSAERPKGSFSTLEIQRTEQGDSAMYLCASSSIQGGTETQYFGPGTRLLVL.

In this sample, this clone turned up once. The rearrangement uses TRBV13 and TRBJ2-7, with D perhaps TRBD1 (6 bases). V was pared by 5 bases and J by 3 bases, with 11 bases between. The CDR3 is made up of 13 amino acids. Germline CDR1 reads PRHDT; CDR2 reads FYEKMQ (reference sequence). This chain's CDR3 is CASSPRGGYEQYF. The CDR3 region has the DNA TGTGCCAGCAGCCCACGAGGGGGCTACGAGCAGTACTTC. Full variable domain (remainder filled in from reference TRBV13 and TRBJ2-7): AAGVIQSPRHLIKEKRETATLKCYPIPRHDTVYWYQQGPGQDPQFLISFYEKMQSDKGSIPDRFSAQQFSDYHSELNMSSLELGDSALYFCASSPRGGYEQYFGPGTRLTVT.

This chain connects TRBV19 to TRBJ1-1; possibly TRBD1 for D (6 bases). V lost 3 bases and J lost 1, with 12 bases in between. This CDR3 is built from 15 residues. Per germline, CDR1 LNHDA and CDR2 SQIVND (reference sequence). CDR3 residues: CASSIYRASNTEAFF. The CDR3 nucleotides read TGTGCCAGTAGTATTTACAGGGCCTCGAACACTGAAGCTTTCTTT. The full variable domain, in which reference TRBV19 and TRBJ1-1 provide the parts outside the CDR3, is DGGITQSPKYLFRKEGQNVTLSCEQNLNHDAMYWYRQDPGQGLRLIYYSQIVNDFQKGDIAEGYSVSREKKESFPLTVTSAQKNPTAFYLCASSIYRASNTEAFFGQGTRLTVV.

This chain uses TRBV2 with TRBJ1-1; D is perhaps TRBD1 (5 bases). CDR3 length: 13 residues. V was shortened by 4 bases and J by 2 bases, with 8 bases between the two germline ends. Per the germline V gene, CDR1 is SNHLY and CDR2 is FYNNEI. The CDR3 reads CASSADSNTEAFF. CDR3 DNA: TGTGCCAGCAGTGCTGACAGTAACACTGAAGCTTTCTTT.

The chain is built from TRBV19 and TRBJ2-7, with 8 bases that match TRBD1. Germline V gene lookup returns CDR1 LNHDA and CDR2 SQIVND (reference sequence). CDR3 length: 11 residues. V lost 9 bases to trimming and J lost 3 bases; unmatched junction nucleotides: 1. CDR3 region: CASGQGYEQYF. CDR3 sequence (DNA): TGTGCCAGCGGACAGGGCTACGAGCAGTACTTC.

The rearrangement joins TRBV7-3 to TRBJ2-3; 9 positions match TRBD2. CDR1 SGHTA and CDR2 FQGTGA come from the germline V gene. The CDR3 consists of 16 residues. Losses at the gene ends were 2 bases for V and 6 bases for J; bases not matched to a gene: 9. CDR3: CASSLAGSGSGDTQYF. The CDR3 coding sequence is TGTGCCAGCAGCTTAGCGGGTAGCGGGAGTGGGGATACGCAGTATTTT. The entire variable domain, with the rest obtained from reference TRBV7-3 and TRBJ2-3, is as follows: GAGVSQTPSNKVTEKGKYVELRCDPISGHTALYWYRQSLGQGPEFLIYFQGTGAADDSGLPNDRFFAVRPEGSVSTLKIQRTERGDSAVYLCASSLAGSGSGDTQYFGPGTRLTVL.

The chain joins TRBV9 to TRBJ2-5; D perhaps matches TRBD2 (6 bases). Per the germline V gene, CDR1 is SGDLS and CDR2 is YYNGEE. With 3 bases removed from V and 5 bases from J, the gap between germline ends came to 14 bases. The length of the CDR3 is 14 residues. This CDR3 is CASSEGRGWETQYF. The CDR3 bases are TGTGCCAGCAGCGAGGGGCGGGGTTGGGAGACCCAGTACTTC.